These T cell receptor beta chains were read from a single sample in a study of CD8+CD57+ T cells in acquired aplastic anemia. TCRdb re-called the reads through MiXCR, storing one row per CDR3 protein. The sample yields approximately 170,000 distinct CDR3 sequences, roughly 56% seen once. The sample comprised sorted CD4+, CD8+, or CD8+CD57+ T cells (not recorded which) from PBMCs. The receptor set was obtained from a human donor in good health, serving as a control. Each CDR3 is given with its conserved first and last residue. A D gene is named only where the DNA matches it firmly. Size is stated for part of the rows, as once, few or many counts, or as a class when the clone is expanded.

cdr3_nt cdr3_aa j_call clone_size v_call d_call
TGTGCCACCAGTGGAGGAGCTGGGTTTTCAGATACGCAGTATTTT CATSGGAGFSDTQYF TRBJ2-3 . TRBV24-1 .
TGTGCCAGCAGTTCGGGACAGGGGGCCAGCTACACCTTC CASSSGQGASYTF TRBJ1-2 many TRBV28 TRBD1
TGCAGTGCTAGGCAGGGGGTGGACTATGGCTACACCTTC CSARQGVDYGYTF TRBJ1-2 . TRBV20-1 TRBD1
TGTGCCAGCTCACTTGTAAGGGACAATGAGCAGTTCTTC CASSLVRDNEQFF TRBJ2-1 . TRBV18 .
TGTGCCAGCAGCTTAACGGGGACTGTAGCTAAAAACATTCAGTACTTC CASSLTGTVAKNIQYF TRBJ2-4 . TRBV12-3/TRBV12-4 .
TGTGCCAGCAATAGGGACGGGGACGGCTCCTACAATGAAGCTTTCTTT CASNRDGDGSYNEAFF TRBJ1-1 . TRBV9 .
TGTGCCAGCGGACGGGTGGTAGAGGCCCAGTACTTC CASGRVVEAQYF TRBJ2-5 . TRBV11-2 .
TGCGCCAGCAGCCACCTACAGGGGGCGGGGGGTGCAGATACGCAGTATTTT CASSHLQGAGGADTQYF TRBJ2-3 . TRBV4-3 .
TGTGCCAGTAGTATAGGGACAGAAGGTAATGAAAAACTGTTTTTT CASSIGTEGNEKLFF TRBJ1-4 . TRBV19 .
TGTGCCAGCAGTTTAAGTACAGGGTCTAATGAAAAACTGTTTTTT CASSLSTGSNEKLFF TRBJ1-4 few TRBV27 .
TGCAGCGTTGTTCAACCGAACACTGAAGCTTTCTTT CSVVQPNTEAFF TRBJ1-1 . TRBV29-1 .
TGTGCCTGGAGTGTTAGGGGCAGCCTATTCTCCTATAATTCACCCCTCCACTTT CAWSVRGSLFSYNSPLHF TRBJ1-6 few TRBV30 .
TGTGCCAGCAGCTTGGAAGCTAGCGGGAGCACAGATACGCAGTATTTT CASSLEASGSTDTQYF TRBJ2-3 . TRBV13 TRBD2
TGTGCCAGCAGCTTATTGGCAGTCGGGTATTTAATGGCCCAGCATTTT CASSLLAVGYLMAQHF TRBJ1-5 . TRBV7-2 .
TGCGCCAGCAGCTTCGACAGCGCCTACGAGCAGTACTTC CASSFDSAYEQYF TRBJ2-7 . TRBV5-1 .
TGTGCCACCAGTGAGTTTACTGACAGGGGCACAGATACGCAGTATTTT CATSEFTDRGTDTQYF TRBJ2-3 many TRBV24-1 TRBD1
TGTGCCAGCCCCCGACAGGGGGTCGACGAGCAGTACTTC CASPRQGVDEQYF TRBJ2-7 once TRBV7-9 TRBD1
TGTGCCAGCAGTCGACAGGAAGCTTTCTTT CASSRQEAFF TRBJ1-1 . TRBV6-5 .
TGCGCCAGCAGTGAGTCGACTCATTCACCCCTCCACTTT CASSESTHSPLHF TRBJ1-6 many TRBV10-2 .
TGTGCCAGCAGCTTAGATTACTCTGGGGCCAACGTCCTGACTTTC CASSLDYSGANVLTF TRBJ2-6 . TRBV7-2 .
TGTGCCAGCAGAATCTCGGCGGACACTGAAGCTTTCTTT CASRISADTEAFF TRBJ1-1 few TRBV12-3/TRBV12-4 .
TGTGCTAGTGCCTTCAGGGGGGGGCTCAAGTATTTT CASAFRGGLKYF TRBJ2-3 many TRBV12-5 .
TGTGCCAGCAGCTTGCCGGGACTAGCGCCGTTCTTC CASSLPGLAPFF TRBJ2-1 . TRBV7-2 TRBD2
TGTGCCACCAGCAAGGATCGGGCGGCAGATACGCAGTATTTT CATSKDRAADTQYF TRBJ2-3 . TRBV15 .
TGCGCCAGCAGCTTTGGGGGGTCTAATGAAAAACTGTTTTTT CASSFGGSNEKLFF TRBJ1-4 . TRBV5-1 .
TGTGCCGCCCGACAGGGGCGCTCTGGAAACACCTTC CAARQGRSGNTF TRBJ1-2 once TRBV10-3 TRBD1
TGTGCCAGCAGCCTAACAGGGTTTAGCAATCAGCCCCAGCATTTT CASSLTGFSNQPQHF TRBJ1-5 . TRBV7-2 .
TGTGCCAGCAGTCAGGTATACCTGAACACTGAAGCTTTCTTT CASSQVYLNTEAFF TRBJ1-1 few TRBV2 .
TGTGCCAGCAGTCTCCCGCAGACCCAAGAGACCCAGTACTTC CASSLPQTQETQYF TRBJ2-5 many TRBV12-3/TRBV12-4 .
TGCAGTGCCCGGGGACGTCCCCGCCGCGAGCAGTACTTC CSARGRPRREQYF TRBJ2-7 . TRBV20-1 .
TGTGCCAGCAGCGAAAACAGGGGGGGGTCCTACGAGCAGTACTTC CASSENRGGSYEQYF TRBJ2-7 many TRBV6-6 .
TGTGCCAGCAGCGCCCAGGGAAAGGGGTACAATGAGCAGTTCTTC CASSAQGKGYNEQFF TRBJ2-1 many TRBV7-2 .
TGTGCCAGCAGCTTATGGGGCAGGTCGACGGAGACCCAGTACTTC CASSLWGRSTETQYF TRBJ2-5 many TRBV7-8 .
TGTGCCAGCAGCGGGGGGGGCAGGGGTTCCTATTCCCCCGAAGCTTTCTTT CASSGGGRGSYSPEAFF TRBJ1-1 . TRBV7-9 .
TGTGCCAGCAGTAGACAGGGGGCAGGCAATCAGCCCCAGCATTTT CASSRQGAGNQPQHF TRBJ1-5 many TRBV6-2/TRBV6-3 TRBD1
TGTGCCAACAAAAGGACACCCGCCTACGAGCAGTACTTC CANKRTPAYEQYF TRBJ2-7 . TRBV2 .
TGCAGTGCTACGCCGGCGGGGGGGTCTAAGGAGGGGACCTTAGTGGTTGATACGCAGTATTTT CSATPAGGSKEGTLVVDTQYF TRBJ2-3 many TRBV20-1 TRBD2
TGTGCCAGCAGTGTAACCCGGGGGGGCACTGGGGCCAACGTCCTGACTTTC CASSVTRGGTGANVLTF TRBJ2-6 . TRBV2 TRBD2
TGTGCCAGCAGCCCATACACTGAAGCTTTCTTT CASSPYTEAFF TRBJ1-1 many TRBV7-2 .
TGCAGTGCAACCACGGGACTTAATAATTCACCCCTCCACTTT CSATTGLNNSPLHF TRBJ1-6 . TRBV20-1 .
TGTGCCAGCAGTGAAATTGCAGGCGGTGGCTACACCTTC CASSEIAGGGYTF TRBJ1-2 . TRBV25-1 .
TGTGCCAGCAGCTCCCCCTGGGACAGCTATGGCTACACCTTC CASSSPWDSYGYTF TRBJ1-2 many TRBV5-6 TRBD1
TGTGCCAGTAGAGTCAGGGGGCTGGCAGATACGCAGTATTTT CASRVRGLADTQYF TRBJ2-3 . TRBV19 TRBD1
TGTGCCAGCAGTTCCGTCACCTACGAGCAGTACTTC CASSSVTYEQYF TRBJ2-7 many TRBV27 .
TGTGCCAGCAGTTTCCGCACAGGGCCTTCCTCCTACGAGCAGTACTTC CASSFRTGPSSYEQYF TRBJ2-7 . TRBV12-3/TRBV12-4 .
TGTGCCACCAGTGATCGGACACTAAGTGGAGATACGCAGTATTTT CATSDRTLSGDTQYF TRBJ2-3 . TRBV24-1 .
TGTGCCAGCAGTGAGAAACAGGGGAGGGAGTACTTC CASSEKQGREYF TRBJ2-7 . TRBV2 .
TGTGCCAGCAGCTTAGCGCACTATGGCTACACCTTC CASSLAHYGYTF TRBJ1-2 . TRBV7-8 .